The entry below describes one T cell receptor (beta chain). The data were obtained in a study of blood T cell repertoires in COVID-19. Study-wide background: There were acute and convalescent COVID-19 samples, and they came from the United States, Italy and Spain.

The length of the CDR3 is 17 residues. With V trimmed by 10 bases and J by 6 bases, 20 bases remained unmatched. The germline V gene encodes CDR1 MGHDK and CDR2 SYGVNS. Per the authors' pipeline: For nucleated cells, counts were estimated from reference gene primer amplification. Assay: immunoSEQ multiplex PCR; the TCRdb copy retains only in-frame clones and omits some. V and J calls and clone size come straight from that table; D and trimming were deduced from the DNA. The sample carries roughly 100,000 clones, 65% to 80% recorded once. The TCR originated in a woman aged 65 to 85 with acute or convalescent COVID-19. Sequences were obtained from peripheral blood. The chain joins TRBV25-1 to TRBJ2-1; 8 positions agree with TRBD2. CDR3 loop: CANLPHRPGLGTNEQFF. The CDR3 bases are TGTGCCAACTTACCTCACCGCCCGGGACTAGGAACCAATGAGCAGTTCTTC.